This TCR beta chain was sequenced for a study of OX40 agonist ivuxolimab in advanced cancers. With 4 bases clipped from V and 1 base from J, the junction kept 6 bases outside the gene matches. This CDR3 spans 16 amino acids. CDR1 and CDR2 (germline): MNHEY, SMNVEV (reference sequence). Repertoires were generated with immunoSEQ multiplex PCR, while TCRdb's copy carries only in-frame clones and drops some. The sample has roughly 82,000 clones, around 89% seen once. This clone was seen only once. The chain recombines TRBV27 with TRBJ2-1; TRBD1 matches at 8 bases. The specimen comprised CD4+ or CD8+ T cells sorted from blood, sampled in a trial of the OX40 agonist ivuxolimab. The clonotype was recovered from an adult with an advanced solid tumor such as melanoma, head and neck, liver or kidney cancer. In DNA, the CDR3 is TGTGCCAGCAGTTCTAACAGGGGGTCTTCCTACAATGAGCAGTTCTTC. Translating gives CASSSNRGSSYNEQFF.